The table lists the clone carrying this TCR beta chain with a few counts. The study treated chemo-refractory metastatic non-small-cell lung cancer patients with focal radiation plus ipilimumab CTLA-4 blockade. The V gene's germline CDR1 is MDHEN and CDR2 SYDVKM. The V gene end was trimmed by 6 bases and the J gene end by 5 bases; junction bases not matched to a gene: 13. The CDR3 is 18 residues long. This entry belongs to a study of radiotherapy plus CTLA-4 blockade in lung cancer. Profiled with immunoSEQ multiplex PCR; TCRdb holds only in-frame clones, not every one. The data contain tens of thousands of clones, around 80% of them seen just once; the ten biggest clones take up more than 7%.

The clonotype originates from a human donor with non-small cell lung cancer who had a complete response to radiotherapy plus ipilimumab. The genes are TRBV28 and TRBJ2-1; 13 bases fit TRBD2. The sequences come from peripheral blood, collected from a patient treated with radiotherapy plus ipilimumab. The CDR3 loop reads CASRVGLAGVGQHNEQFF. For the CDR3, the DNA is TGTGCCAGCAGGGTCGGACTAGCGGGAGTGGGCCAACACAATGAGCAGTTCTTC.